One and the same sample provided the 15 T cell receptor beta chains below, sequenced in a study of breast tumors, draining lymph nodes, adjacent tissues (TCRdb year 2016). Libraries were prepared through multiplex PCR. The instrument given in TCRdb is Illumina HiSeq 2000. TCRdb redid the processing of the public reads, applying fastp at Q25 and MiXCR, and retained in-frame beta chains. One record per CDR3 amino acid sequence lists the most common genes and DNA. The sample records 200,000 to 250,000 distinct CDR3 sequences, roughly 32% of which are singletons. The ten largest account for roughly 1.3% of the sample. The axillary draining lymph nodes of breast cancer patients were the source of the lymph node samples. The sequenced sample consisted of axillary lymph node tissue. The source is a female donor with breast cancer. Some clones in this sample may be carry-over from other donors' samples.

This clonotype came up many times. The rearrangement joins TRBV2 to TRBJ2-1; TRBD2 matches 7 bases. The V gene's germline CDR1 is SNHLY and CDR2 FYNNEI. Trimming took 8 bases from V and 6 from J; bases not matched to a gene: 10. The CDR3 has 14 amino acids. The CDR3 is CASPWGGRGNEQFF. The DNA for the CDR3 is TGTGCCAGCCCCTGGGGCGGGAGAGGCAATGAGCAGTTCTTC.

The chain has TRBV29-1 and TRBJ2-1; D might be TRBD2 (5 bases). Germline V gives CDR1 SQVTM, CDR2 ANQGSEA. The V and J ends lost 8 bases and 9 bases respectively, with 11 bases between them. CDR3 length equals 10 residues. The CDR3 loop is CSSLLGEQFF. CDR3 bases: TGCAGCAGCTTACTAGGTGAGCAGTTCTTC.

Here the CDR3 reads CASSIMPGRSQPQHF. The CDR3 bases are TGTGCCAGTAGTATAATGCCAGGGCGTTCGCAGCCCCAGCATTTT. The rearrangement links TRBV19 to TRBJ1-5; weak D call: TRBD1 (5 bases). The CDR3 contains 15 residues. The germline V gene has CDR1 LNHDA and CDR2 SQIVND (reference sequence). V shed 2 bases and J shed 7 bases, with 15 bases lying between them.

V gene TRBV15 combines with J gene TRBJ1-6, with D tentatively TRBD1 (6 bases). Per the germline V gene, CDR1 is LNHNV and CDR2 is YYDKDF (reference sequence). The V end was cut by 3 bases, the J end by 5 bases, with 11 bases between. This CDR3 has 15 residues. DNA of the CDR3: TGTGCCACCAGCAGCCAGGACAGAGATAATTCACCCCTCCACTTT. Translated, it gives CATSSQDRDNSPLHF.

The chain couples TRBV2 to TRBJ1-2; no definite D call. The CDR3 totals 16 residues. The V end was cut by 5 bases, the J end by 0 bases, with 16 bases between. From germline, CDR1 is SNHLY and CDR2 FYNNEI. Here the CDR3 reads CASSMKFLCANYGYTF. The CDR3, as DNA: TGTGCCAGCAGTATGAAGTTCTTATGTGCTAACTATGGCTACACCTTC.

The chain employs TRBV20-1 and TRBJ1-2; D is possibly TRBD1 (5 bases). This CDR3 comprises 14 residues. Germline CDR1 and CDR2: DFQATT and SNEGSKA (reference sequence). V was trimmed by 3 bases and J by 0 bases, leaving 11 bases between them. The CDR3 is CSASRGGSNYGYTF. In DNA form, the CDR3 reads TGCAGTGCTAGCCGGGGCGGGTCTAACTATGGCTACACCTTC.

Many counts were recorded for this clonotype. The V call is TRBV28, the J call TRBJ2-5, with TRBD2 identical over 14 bases. The junction had 3 bases not matched to a gene; V was cut back by 6 bases and J by 6 bases. CDR1 is MDHEN and CDR2 is SYDVKM in the germline V gene. The CDR3 is 14 residues long. The CDR3 loop is CASRTSGRGKTQYF. CDR3 DNA: TGTGCCAGCAGGACTAGCGGGAGGGGAAAGACCCAGTACTTC.

The table lists this clonotype with many counts. The gene calls are TRBV12-3 or TRBV12-4 and TRBJ2-1; 9 bases line up with TRBD2. The trim removed 2 bases at V and 15 bases at J, leaving 14 bases unmatched. CDR3 length: 15 residues. CDR3 DNA: TGTGCCAGCAGTTTAACAGGGGTGTTAGCGGGAGAGTTGTTCTTC. It encodes CASSLTGVLAGELFF.

This clonotype was recorded at least ten times. This chain joins TRBV6-2 or TRBV6-3 and TRBJ2-7, with a weak D call TRBD1 (5 bases). V was trimmed by 5 bases and J by 2 bases, leaving 19 bases between them. Germline V CDR1 and CDR2: MNHEY, SVGEGT. The CDR3 extends over 16 amino acids. CDR3 amino acids: CASSHPWTSGAYEQYF. In DNA, the CDR3 is TGTGCCAGCAGTCACCCCTGGACATCAGGAGCCTACGAGCAGTACTTC.

This clonotype was counted many times. This rearrangement joins TRBV7-2 to TRBJ2-1; 11 nucleotides align to TRBD2. Germline CDR1 reads SGHTA; CDR2 reads FQGNSA. V shed 1 base, J shed 7 bases, and the junction held 3 bases outside the gene matches. The CDR3 has 15 residues. DNA of the CDR3: TGTGCCAGCAGCTTAGTTACTAGCGGGAGTAATGAGCAGTTCTTC. Amino acid sequence: CASSLVTSGSNEQFF.

The chain is built from TRBV7-3 and TRBJ2-7; TRBD1 is a possible D gene (6 bases). This CDR3 contains 15 residues. The V end was cut by 4 bases, the J end by 5 bases, with 18 bases between. In germline, CDR1 is SGHTA, CDR2 FQGTGA. This CDR3 reads CASSSTGRTDNEQYF. CDR3 sequence (DNA): TGTGCCAGCAGCTCCACAGGGCGAACCGACAACGAGCAGTACTTC.

Many counts were recorded for this clonotype. The V and J genes are TRBV4-3 and TRBJ2-3; the D is unclear. The CDR3 totals 13 residues. Trimming stripped 4 bases from V and 8 bases from J, with 13 bases between. Germline V gives CDR1 LGHNA, CDR2 YSLEER. CDR3 in DNA: TGCGCCAGCAGCCCCACTCTTCTGGCTACGCAGTATTTT. This translates into CASSPTLLATQYF.

This clonotype was counted at least ten times. The chain is built from TRBV15 and TRBJ1-5; D not resolved. Trimming stripped 4 bases from V and 0 bases from J, with 10 bases between. The length of the CDR3 is 15 residues. The germline CDR1 and CDR2 sequences are LNHNV and YYDKDF (reference sequence). The CDR3 bases are TGTGCCACCAGCACGCGGGAACATAGCAATCAGCCCCAGCATTTT. Translating it yields CATSTREHSNQPQHF.

V gene TRBV12-3 or TRBV12-4 combines with J gene TRBJ1-1, with 7 nucleotides matching TRBD1. This CDR3 comprises 14 residues. V lost 6 bases, J lost 5 bases, and 9 bases stayed unmatched. In DNA form, the CDR3 reads TGTGCCAGCAGCCTCCAGGGGGTCTTAACTGAAGCTTTCTTT. Its translation is CASSLQGVLTEAFF.

This clonotype was recorded at least ten times. This chain joins TRBV5-1 and TRBJ2-1; 7 bases are shared with TRBD2. CDR3 length: 15 amino acids. CDR1 is SGHRS and CDR2 is YFSETQ in the germline V gene. J gave up 6 bases and V 3 bases, and 9 bases lay outside the gene matches. CDR3 in amino acids: CASSSGGGGTNEQFF. DNA for the CDR3: TGCGCCAGCAGCTCTGGGGGGGGAGGCACCAATGAGCAGTTCTTC.